This passage covers 11 T cell receptor beta chains from one sample sequenced in a study of T cells in Graves' hyperthyroidism and ophthalmopathy. RNA transcripts gave rise to amplified TCR beta CDR3 regions. Initially, a first-round RT-PCR of the TCR CDR3 employed the HTBI primer set. TCRdb re-called the multiplex PCR reads through MiXCR, storing one row per CDR3 protein. The sample includes around 600,000 distinct CDR3 sequences, 13% to 15% of them seen just once. The sequencing sample was made of blood. Receptors originate from a young woman with Graves' ophthalmopathy.

This clonotype was seen many times. This chain uses TRBV20-1 with TRBJ2-3; 10 nucleotides agree with TRBD2. Germline lookup yields CDR1 DFQATT and CDR2 SNEGSKA (reference sequence). The J segment lost 2 bases and the V segment lost 2 bases, leaving 4 bases of the junction unmatched. The CDR3 has 15 amino acids. The CDR3 DNA reads TGCAGTGCTAGAAGACTAGCGGGCATCACAGATACGCAGTATTTT. It encodes CSARRLAGITDTQYF.

This clonotype was observed many times. V and J are TRBV6-5 and TRBJ2-5, with a tentative D call TRBD2 (6 bases). This CDR3 region has 14 residues. The V end lost 0 bases, the J end lost 5 bases, and 10 bases lay between the germline ends. Germline lookup yields CDR1 MNHEY and CDR2 SVGAGI. The CDR3 region has the DNA TGTGCCAGCAGTTACTCGGAGGGGTGGGAGACCCAGTACTTC. Protein: CASSYSEGWETQYF.

J is TRBJ1-2 and V is TRBV4-1; D is undetermined. This CDR3 has 14 amino acids. Germline V lookup: CDR1 MGHRA, CDR2 YSYEKL. Trimming removed 4 bases at V and 3 bases at J, with 12 bases between. In nucleotides, the CDR3 is TGCGCCAGCAGCCCCTACGGTGGAGACTATGGCTACACCTTC. It yields the protein CASSPYGGDYGYTF.

This clonotype has ten or more counts. This sequence joins TRBV30 and TRBJ1-1; 8 bases agree with TRBD1. This CDR3 region has 15 residues. Losses at the gene ends were 4 bases for V and 1 base for J; bases not matched to a gene: 8. CDR1 and CDR2 (germline): GTSNPN, SVGIG (reference sequence). CDR3 DNA: TGTGCCTGGAAACTTCAGGGGGCCTGGAACACTGAAGCTTTCTTT. The encoded protein is CAWKLQGAWNTEAFF.

This clonotype has a count of ten or more. The V call is TRBV12-3 or TRBV12-4, the J call TRBJ2-1; D might be TRBD1 or TRBD2, each matching 5 bases. There are 14 residues in the CDR3. V gave up 1 base and J gave up 5 bases, with 9 bases separating them. CDR3 loop: CASSLGTGHNEQFF. Written as DNA, the CDR3 is TGTGCCAGCAGTTTAGGAACGGGGCACAATGAGCAGTTCTTC.

This clonotype showed up many times. The rearrangement links TRBV27 to TRBJ1-1; D remains unclear. The germline CDR1 and CDR2 sequences are MNHEY and SMNVEV (reference sequence). CDR3 length equals 13 residues. V lost 8 bases and J 1 base, leaving 11 bases between the germline ends. The CDR3 is CASLYRENTEAFF. The DNA of the CDR3 is TGTGCCAGCCTTTACCGGGAGAACACTGAAGCTTTCTTT.

This chain connects TRBV19 to TRBJ2-5; D might be TRBD1 (6 bases). Germline assignment: CDR1 LNHDA and CDR2 SQIVND (reference sequence). The CDR3 has 19 residues. V was clipped by 1 base and J by 5 bases, with 26 bases between them. The CDR3 DNA reads as TGTGCCAGTAGTATAGCTCTTGACAGGCCCTCTCGCAACATGGAGACCCAGTACTTC. This encodes CASSIALDRPSRNMETQYF.

The V gene is TRBV20-1, the J gene TRBJ1-4; D is perhaps TRBD1 (6 bases). The V end lost 4 bases, the J end lost 5 bases, and 11 bases lay between the germline ends. The length of the CDR3 is 13 residues. From germline, CDR1 is DFQATT and CDR2 SNEGSKA (reference sequence). In DNA form, the CDR3 reads TGCAGTGCTAACAGGGACCTGAATGAAAAACTGTTTTTT. This gives the protein CSANRDLNEKLFF.

This clonotype was detected ten times or more. J is TRBJ1-2 and V is TRBV29-1; no reliable D call. The CDR3 contains 13 residues. Germline loops: CDR1 SQVTM, CDR2 ANQGSEA. V was pared by 1 base and J by 4 bases, with 10 bases between. The CDR3 sequence is CSVEGASTYGYTF. For the CDR3, the DNA is TGCAGCGTTGAAGGGGCCAGCACCTATGGCTACACCTTC.

The chain joins TRBV2 to TRBJ2-1, with D possibly being TRBD1 or TRBD2 (5 bases each). In germline, CDR1 is SNHLY, CDR2 FYNNEI. Trimming took 9 bases from V and 4 from J, leaving 19 bases between them. This CDR3 is 15 amino acids long. CDR3 sequence (DNA): TGTGCCAGTCAGGGCGCCGGGACCTGGTACAATGAGCAGTTCTTC. Encoded protein: CASQGAGTWYNEQFF. The variable domain in full, with the rest retrieved from reference TRBV2 and TRBJ2-1, is EPEVTQTPSHQVTQMGQEVILRCVPISNHLYFYWYRQILGQKVEFLVSFYNNEISEKSEIFDDQFSVERPDGSNFTLKIRSTKLEDSAMYFCASQGAGTWYNEQFFGPGTRLTVL.

This clonotype came up a few times. The chain couples TRBV2 to TRBJ2-1, with D possibly matching TRBD2 (5 bases). Trimming shortened V by 4 bases and J by 0 bases, and 7 bases separated the two germline ends. The CDR3 spans 14 residues. Germline V gene lookup returns CDR1 SNHLY and CDR2 FYNNEI. The CDR3 DNA is TGTGCCAGCAGTGGGGAGAGCTCCTACAATGAGCAGTTCTTC. Amino acid sequence: CASSGESSYNEQFF.